A single sample gave rise to the 10 T cell receptor beta chains below, sequenced in a study of cytomegalovirus exposure and HLA in healthy donors. Use of 60 Vbeta and 13 Jbeta primers characterized the PCR. Measured with immunoSEQ multiplex PCR; TCRdb has only the in-frame clones, and not every one. Found here are 130,000 or so clones, over 60% of them singletons; the top ten hold 1.5% to 2%. Sequenced material: PBMCs. Receptors originate from a female donor in good health and CMV-seronegative.

The chain is built from TRBV6-4 and TRBJ2-1; D is perhaps TRBD2 (6 bases). CDR1 and CDR2 (germline): MRHNA, SNTAGT. The CDR3 totals 15 residues. V gave up 2 bases and J gave up 3 bases, with 11 bases separating them. CDR3 sequence reads: CASSDEAGHYNEQFF. The CDR3 DNA is TGTGCCAGCAGTGACGAAGCGGGTCACTACAATGAGCAGTTCTTC.

This sequence joins TRBV5-4 and TRBJ2-7; weak D call: TRBD1 (5 bases). Germline CDR1 is SGHNT and CDR2 is YYREEE (reference sequence). The CDR3 length is 13 residues. Trimming removed 6 bases from V and 10 bases from J, with 20 bases in between. The CDR3 loop is CASTLSAQGPQYF. For the CDR3, the DNA is TGTGCCAGCACCCTCTCGGCCCAGGGCCCCCAGTACTTC.

This sequence joins TRBV18 and TRBJ1-5, with TRBD1 as a possible D gene (6 bases). In germline, CDR1 is KGHSH, CDR2 LQKENI. V lost 0 bases and J 2 bases, leaving 8 bases between the germline ends. This CDR3 is built from 15 residues. CDR3 amino acids: CASSPPGAGNQPQHF. CDR3 nucleotide sequence: TGTGCCAGCTCACCACCGGGGGCGGGCAATCAGCCCCAGCATTTT.

This clone was observed a single time. The chain combines TRBV5-1 with TRBJ1-4; 8 nucleotides match TRBD1. The germline V gene encodes CDR1 SGHRS and CDR2 YFSETQ. Trimming removed 2 bases from V and 6 bases from J; junction bases left unmatched: 6. This CDR3 has 15 residues. CDR3 DNA: TGCGCCAGCAGCTTTACGACAGGGGTAGATGAAAAACTGTTTTTT. Its translation is CASSFTTGVDEKLFF.

The rearrangement joins TRBV7-6 to TRBJ1-2; 7 bases map to TRBD1. V trimming: 7 bases; J trimming: 4 bases; junction bases outside the gene matches: 6. The V gene's germline CDR1 is SGHVS and CDR2 FNYEAQ. This CDR3 has 13 residues. The CDR3 loop is CASTTGVGYGYTF. CDR3 nucleotide sequence: TGTGCCAGCACCACAGGGGTAGGCTATGGCTACACCTTC.

The genes are TRBV7-6 and TRBJ2-7; 8 nucleotides match TRBD1. The CDR3 totals 16 residues. The J segment lost 0 bases and the V segment lost 1 base, leaving 5 bases of the junction unmatched. In germline, CDR1 is SGHVS, CDR2 FNYEAQ. Written as DNA, the CDR3 is TGTGCCAGCAGCTTAGGAACCGGGACAGGCTCCTACGAGCAGTACTTC. Translating it yields CASSLGTGTGSYEQYF.

This chain uses TRBV6-5 with TRBJ1-1; TRBD1 might be the D (6 bases). This CDR3 is 15 amino acids long. V lost 8 bases, J lost 1 base, and 17 bases lay in between. CDR1 and CDR2 from the germline V gene are MNHEY and SVGAGI. The CDR3: CASQGDPQGNTEAFF. DNA for the CDR3: TGTGCCAGCCAAGGGGATCCACAGGGGAACACTGAAGCTTTCTTT.

This chain's CDR3 is CSVGQFQETQYF. As DNA, the CDR3 is TGCAGCGTTGGACAGTTTCAAGAGACCCAGTACTTC. V and J are TRBV29-1 and TRBJ2-5, with D possibly TRBD1 on 5 matching bases. The germline CDR1 and CDR2 sequences are SQVTM and ANQGSEA. This CDR3 comprises 12 residues. Trimming left V 4 bases short and J 2 bases short, with 8 bases between.

The chain couples TRBV9 to TRBJ2-7, with 8 bases matching TRBD2. Per germline, CDR1 SGDLS and CDR2 YYNGEE. The CDR3 loop spans 16 amino acids. The ends lost 0 bases at V and 3 bases at J; junction bases unmatched: 8. The CDR3: CASSVGSAGGSYEQYF. The CDR3 DNA sequence: TGTGCCAGCAGCGTAGGTTCTGCGGGAGGAAGCTACGAGCAGTACTTC.

The chain has TRBV30 and TRBJ1-4, with 10 bases matching TRBD1. Trimming removed 5 bases from V and 7 bases from J; junction bases left unmatched: 4. CDR1 and CDR2 (germline): GTSNPN, SVGIG (reference sequence). The CDR3 has 13 amino acids. DNA for the CDR3: TGTGCCTGGGACCGGGACAGGGGTGAAAAACTGTTTTTT. This sequence encodes CAWDRDRGEKLFF.